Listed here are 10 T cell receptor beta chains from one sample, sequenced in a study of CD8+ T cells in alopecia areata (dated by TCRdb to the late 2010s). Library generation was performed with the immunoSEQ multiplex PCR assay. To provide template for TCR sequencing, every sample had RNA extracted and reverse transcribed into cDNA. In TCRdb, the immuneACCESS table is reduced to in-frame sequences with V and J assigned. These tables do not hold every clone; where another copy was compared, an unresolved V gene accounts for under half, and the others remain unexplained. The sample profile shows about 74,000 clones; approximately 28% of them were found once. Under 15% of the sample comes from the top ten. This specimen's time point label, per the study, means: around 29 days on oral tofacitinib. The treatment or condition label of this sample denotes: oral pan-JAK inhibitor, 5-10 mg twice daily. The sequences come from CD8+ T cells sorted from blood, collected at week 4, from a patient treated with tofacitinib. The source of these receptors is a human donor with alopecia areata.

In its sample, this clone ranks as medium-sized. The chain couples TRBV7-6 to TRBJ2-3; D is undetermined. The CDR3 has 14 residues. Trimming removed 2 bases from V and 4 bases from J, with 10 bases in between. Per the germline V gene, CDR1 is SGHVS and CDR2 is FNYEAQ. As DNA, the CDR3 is TGTGCCAGCAGCTTAAAGGGCCACCCAGATACGCAGTATTTT. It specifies CASSLKGHPDTQYF.

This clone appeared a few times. DNA for the CDR3: TGCAGCGTTGAAGCACGCATAACTGGGGCCAACGTCCTGACTTTC. Amino acids: CSVEARITGANVLTF. The chain combines TRBV29-1 with TRBJ2-6; no clear D. CDR1 is SQVTM and CDR2 is ANQGSEA in the germline V gene. Trimming shortened V by 1 base and J by 2 bases, and 9 bases separated the two germline ends. This CDR3 comprises 15 residues.

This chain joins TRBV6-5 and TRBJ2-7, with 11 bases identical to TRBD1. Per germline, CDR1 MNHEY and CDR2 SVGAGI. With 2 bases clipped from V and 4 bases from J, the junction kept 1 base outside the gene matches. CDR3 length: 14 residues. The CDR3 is CASSYGTGGYEQYF. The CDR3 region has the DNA TGTGCCAGCAGTTACGGGACAGGGGGATACGAGCAGTACTTC.

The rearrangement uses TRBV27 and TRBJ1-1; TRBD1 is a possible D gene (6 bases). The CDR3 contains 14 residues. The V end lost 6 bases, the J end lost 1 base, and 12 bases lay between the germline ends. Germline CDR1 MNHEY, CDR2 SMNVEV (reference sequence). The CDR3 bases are TGTGCCAGCAGCTCAAGGGGGGGGAACACTGAAGCTTTCTTT. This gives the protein CASSSRGGNTEAFF.

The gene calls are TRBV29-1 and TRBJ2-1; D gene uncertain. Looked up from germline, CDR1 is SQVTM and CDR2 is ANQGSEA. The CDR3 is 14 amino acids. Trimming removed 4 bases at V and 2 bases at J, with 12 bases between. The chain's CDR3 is CSVVGPGAYNEQFF. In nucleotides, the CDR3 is TGCAGCGTTGTAGGGCCTGGCGCCTACAATGAGCAGTTCTTC.

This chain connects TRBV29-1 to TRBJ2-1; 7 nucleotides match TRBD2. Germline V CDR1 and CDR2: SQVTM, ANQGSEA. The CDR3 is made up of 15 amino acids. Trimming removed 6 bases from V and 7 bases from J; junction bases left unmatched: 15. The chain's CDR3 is CSVGILADPWNEQFF. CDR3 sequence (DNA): TGCAGCGTGGGAATCCTAGCGGACCCTTGGAATGAGCAGTTCTTC.

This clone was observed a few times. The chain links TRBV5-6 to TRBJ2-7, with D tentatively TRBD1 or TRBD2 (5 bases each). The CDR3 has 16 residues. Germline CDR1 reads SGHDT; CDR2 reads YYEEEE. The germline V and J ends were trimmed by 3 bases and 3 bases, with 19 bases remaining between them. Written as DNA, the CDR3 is TGTGCCAGCAGCTCAAAAGAACCAGGGACCTTCTACGAGCAGTACTTC. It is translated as CASSSKEPGTFYEQYF.

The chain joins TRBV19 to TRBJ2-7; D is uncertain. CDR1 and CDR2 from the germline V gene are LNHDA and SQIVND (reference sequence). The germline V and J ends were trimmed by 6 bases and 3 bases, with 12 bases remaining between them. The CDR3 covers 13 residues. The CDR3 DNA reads TGTGCCAGTAGCCCGGGCCCGTACTACGAGCAGTACTTC. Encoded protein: CASSPGPYYEQYF.

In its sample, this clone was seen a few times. The CDR3 sequence is CASSPNKGRGYTF. CDR3 nucleotides: TGCGCCAGCAGCCCCAATAAGGGGCGTGGCTACACCTTC. This chain connects TRBV4-1 to TRBJ1-2; D is possibly TRBD1 (5 bases). The length of the CDR3 is 13 residues. V lost 4 bases to trimming and J lost 7 bases, with 13 bases between them. Germline V gives CDR1 MGHRA, CDR2 YSYEKL.

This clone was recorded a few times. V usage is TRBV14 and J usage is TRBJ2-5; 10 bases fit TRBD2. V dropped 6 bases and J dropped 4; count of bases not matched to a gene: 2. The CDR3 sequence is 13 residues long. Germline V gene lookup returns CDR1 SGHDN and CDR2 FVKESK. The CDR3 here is CASRRTSGETQYF. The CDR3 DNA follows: TGTGCCAGCAGGAGGACTAGCGGAGAGACCCAGTACTTC.